This T cell receptor beta chain was sequenced during a study of early T cells in non-severe SARS-CoV-2 infection. Whole-study context: Bulk RNA taken from unsorted whole blood was sequenced, leaving chains unpaired.

This CDR3 comprises 14 residues. Germline values: CDR1 MDHEN, CDR2 SYDVKM. V was clipped by 1 base and J by 5 bases, with 11 bases between them. Each cDNA molecule carried a unique molecular identifier. Using its own MiXCR run on the 5' RACE reads, TCRdb lists one record per CDR3 protein. The table has about 56,000 distinct CDR3 sequences, about 15% seen once. The TCR was taken from an adult who was a healthcare worker with PCR-confirmed SARS-CoV-2 infection or an uninfected control (not recorded which). The V call is TRBV28, the J call TRBJ1-1; weak D call: TRBD1 (6 bases). The sample in question was whole blood, obtained at baseline. The CDR3 DNA follows: TGTGCCAGCAGTTTATTAGGGGGTTGGACTGAAGCTTTCTTT. The encoded protein is CASSLLGGWTEAFF.